These 30 T cell receptor beta chains originate from one sample sequenced in a study of shared clonotypes between healthy human individuals. The data were produced by immunoSEQ multiplex PCR, yet TCRdb's version contains in-frame clones alone and is incomplete. The sample lists about 800,000 clones; roughly 96% were seen once. Positive CCR7 selection of CD45RO-negative cells yielded the naive CD8 cells, and terminally differentiated effector memory CD45RA+ cells were excluded. The sample comprised naive CD8+ T cells sorted from blood. The receptors shown here come from a man younger than 45 in good health.

The chain links TRBV7-9 to TRBJ1-1; 11 nucleotides match TRBD1. This CDR3 has 13 amino acids. Trimming removed 1 base from V and 12 bases from J; junction bases left unmatched: 4. Germline assignment: CDR1 SEHNR and CDR2 FQNEAQ (reference sequence). The CDR3 loop reads CASSLGTGGLTFF. The CDR3 DNA sequence: TGTGCCAGCAGCTTAGGGACAGGGGGCTTGACTTTCTTT.

This clone was observed once. The chain is built from TRBV23-1 and TRBJ2-3, with TRBD1 matching 11 bases. TRBV23-1 qualifies as an ORF whose function is uncertain. V gave up 10 bases and J gave up 4 bases; unmatched junction bases: 10. The CDR3 consists of 15 residues. As DNA, the CDR3 is TGCGCCACAACCGGGACAGGGGGTTGCGCAGATACGCAGTATTTT. As protein: CATTGTGGCADTQYF.

V and J are TRBV29-1 and TRBJ2-5; D is uncertain. The CDR3 is 15 residues long. The V gene lost 8 bases and the J gene lost 5 bases, with 24 bases spanning the gap. Germline loops: CDR1 SQVTM, CDR2 ANQGSEA. The DNA of the CDR3 is TGCAGCACCTCTCAGAAGGGAACACCCGGGGAGACCCAGTACTTC. Amino acids: CSTSQKGTPGETQYF.

The chain employs TRBV10-1 and TRBJ2-7; 7 nucleotides agree with TRBD2. This CDR3 comprises 13 residues. Germline V lookup: CDR1 WNHNN, CDR2 SYGVQD (reference sequence). The V gene end was trimmed by 7 bases and the J gene end by 3 bases; junction bases not matched to a gene: 6. As DNA, the CDR3 is TGCGCCAGCACGGGGACTACGGACTACGAGCAGTACTTC. Amino acids: CASTGTTDYEQYF.

This clone was found a few times. The chain employs TRBV13 and TRBJ2-3, with unresolved D. Germline-derived CDR1 and CDR2 are PRHDT and FYEKMQ (reference sequence). The CDR3 contains 14 residues. The V end lost 3 bases, the J end lost 3 bases, and 10 bases lay between the germline ends. The CDR3 loop is CASSFTSVTDTQYF. For the CDR3, the DNA is TGTGCCAGCAGCTTCACTTCAGTGACAGATACGCAGTATTTT.

The chain recombines TRBV4-2 with TRBJ2-5; perhaps D is TRBD1 or TRBD2 (5 bases each). The V end lost 3 bases, the J end lost 5 bases, and 19 bases lay between the germline ends. Germline V gene sequence: CDR1 LGHNA, CDR2 YNFKEQ. This CDR3 region has 16 residues. In DNA form, the CDR3 reads TGTGCCAGCAGCCAGGGACCCGACGGGACCGGGGAGACCCAGTACTTC. This translates into CASSQGPDGTGETQYF.

The J gene is TRBJ2-7, the V gene TRBV25-1, with 7 bases that match TRBD1. The length of the CDR3 is 15 residues. The junction had 7 bases not matched to a gene; V was cut back by 3 bases and J by 2 bases. Germline CDR1 reads MGHDK; CDR2 reads SYGVNS. CDR3 nucleotide sequence: TGTGCCAGCAGTGATCTACAGGGGATCACCTACGAGCAGTACTTC. Translation: CASSDLQGITYEQYF.

This clone was detected only once. J is TRBJ2-3 and V is TRBV28; 7 nucleotides match TRBD2. V lost 7 bases to trimming and J lost 4 bases; unmatched junction nucleotides: 5. The germline gives CDR1 MDHEN, CDR2 SYDVKM. The CDR3 runs 13 residues. CDR3: CASTAGAPDTQYF. CDR3 bases: TGTGCCAGCACCGCGGGAGCTCCAGATACGCAGTATTTT.

Worth noting for this clone: One end of the junction is discordant with germline, which a read error may explain. The V and J genes are TRBV7-7 and TRBJ2-7; no clear D. The CDR3 consists of 11 residues. Looked up from germline, CDR1 is SSHAT and CDR2 is FNYEAQ (reference sequence). DNA of the CDR3: TGTGCTAGCAGCTTCAGCTACGAGCAGTACTTC. Encoded protein: CASSFSYEQYF.

V usage is TRBV11-2 and J usage is TRBJ2-7, with TRBD1 identical over 7 bases. The V and J ends lost 1 base and 4 bases, in that order; junction bases with no gene match: 1. Germline V CDR1 and CDR2: SGHAT, FQNNGV. The CDR3 has 13 amino acids. The CDR3 loop reads CASSLVTGYEQYF. The CDR3 region has the DNA TGTGCCAGCAGCTTAGTGACAGGGTACGAGCAGTACTTC.

The rearrangement uses TRBV5-5 and TRBJ2-7, with a possible D match to TRBD1 (6 bases). V dropped 5 bases and J dropped 6 bases, with 12 bases sitting between them. Germline-derived CDR1 and CDR2 are SGHKS and YYEKEE (reference sequence). This CDR3 is built from 12 residues. The CDR3 reads CASRHTGSEQYF. In DNA form, the CDR3 reads TGTGCCAGCAGACACACAGGGTCCGAGCAGTACTTC.

The chain joins TRBV13 to TRBJ2-3; perhaps TRBD2 as D (6 bases). The CDR3 has 15 amino acids. Germline CDR1 PRHDT, CDR2 FYEKMQ (reference sequence). With 0 bases removed from V and 5 bases from J, the gap between germline ends came to 12 bases. The CDR3 loop is CASSLGRGAEDTQYF. CDR3 nucleotide sequence: TGTGCCAGCAGCTTAGGCCGCGGGGCTGAAGATACGCAGTATTTT.

The chain combines TRBV7-3 with TRBJ2-1; 9 bases map to TRBD1. This CDR3 has 15 residues. The germline V gene encodes CDR1 SGHTA and CDR2 FQGTGA. Trimming cost V 5 bases and J 3 bases; bases outside gene matches: 5. The CDR3 bases are TGTGCCAGCAGCATGGGACAGGGTGGCTACAATGAGCAGTTCTTC. This encodes CASSMGQGGYNEQFF.

Of note for this clone: Other DNA sequences of this sample code for an identical CDR3. The chain joins TRBV9 to TRBJ2-3; 10 bases map to TRBD2. V shed 2 bases, J shed 2 bases, and the junction held 2 bases outside the gene matches. This CDR3 contains 15 residues. The germline CDR1 and CDR2 sequences are SGDLS and YYNGEE. The CDR3 protein is CASSVGLAVTDTQYF. In DNA, the CDR3 is TGTGCCAGCAGCGTCGGACTAGCGGTCACAGATACGCAGTATTTT.

The chain joins TRBV7-9 to TRBJ2-1, with 7 nucleotides matching TRBD2. The germline CDR1 and CDR2 sequences are SEHNR and FQNEAQ (reference sequence). This CDR3 comprises 15 residues. J gave up 8 bases and V 6 bases, and 13 bases lay outside the gene matches. Written as DNA, the CDR3 is TGTGCCAGCAGGATACTGGTCCGGGAGGTGCATGAGCAGTTCTTC. It yields the protein CASRILVREVHEQFF.

The chain joins TRBV7-6 to TRBJ2-4; 8 nucleotides line up with TRBD2. The CDR3 runs 13 residues. Germline CDR1 is SGHVS and CDR2 is FNYEAQ. Trimming at V came to 5 bases and at J to 9 bases, leaving 6 bases not matched to a gene. The CDR3, as DNA: TGTGCCAGCAGCCCGGGGGGGTCTGTCATTCAGTACTTC. It encodes CASSPGGSVIQYF.

In DNA, the CDR3 is TGTGCCAGCTCAGGGAAAGAGACCCAGTACTTC. This encodes CASSGKETQYF. The chain uses TRBV5-5 and TRBJ2-5, with D possibly TRBD1 on 5 matching bases. Germline assignment: CDR1 SGHKS and CDR2 YYEKEE (reference sequence). The CDR3 consists of 11 residues. The germline V and J ends were trimmed by 7 bases and 3 bases, with 7 bases remaining between them.

V and J are TRBV13 and TRBJ2-2; D gene ambiguous. The CDR3 is made up of 18 amino acids. Per germline, CDR1 PRHDT and CDR2 FYEKMQ (reference sequence). Trimming cost V 0 bases and J 1 base, with 15 bases left between them. The CDR3 DNA is TGTGCCAGCAGCTTAGGGACTTTAGGCGTTCGGAACACCGGGGAGCTGTTTTTT. Translation: CASSLGTLGVRNTGELFF.

The rearrangement uses TRBV7-3 and TRBJ2-1, with 11 bases identical to TRBD2. Looked up from germline, CDR1 is SGHTA and CDR2 is FQGTGA. This CDR3 is 18 amino acids long. The ends lost 4 bases at V and 2 bases at J; junction bases unmatched: 10. CDR3 residues: CASSSRPGLAGPYNEQFF. CDR3 in DNA: TGTGCCAGCAGCTCACGGCCCGGACTAGCGGGTCCCTACAATGAGCAGTTCTTC.

This chain connects TRBV7-9 to TRBJ1-1; D remains ambiguous. The CDR3 extends over 12 amino acids. The V end was cut by 2 bases, the J end by 6 bases, with 7 bases between. Germline CDR1 and CDR2: SEHNR and FQNEAQ (reference sequence). This CDR3 is CASSLSRPEAFF. CDR3 nucleotide sequence: TGTGCCAGCAGCTTAAGTCGGCCTGAAGCTTTCTTT.

The chain uses TRBV7-9 and TRBJ2-5; no reliable D call. The V end lost 3 bases, the J end lost 4 bases, and 18 bases lay between the germline ends. Germline lookup yields CDR1 SEHNR and CDR2 FQNEAQ (reference sequence). The CDR3 sequence is 16 residues long. CDR3 loop: CASSFSGQQRGETQYF. CDR3 bases: TGTGCCAGCAGCTTTTCCGGGCAGCAAAGAGGAGAGACCCAGTACTTC.

The chain combines TRBV7-9 with TRBJ2-7, with D unclear. The length of the CDR3 is 14 residues. V lost 0 bases and J 2 bases, leaving 8 bases between the germline ends. The V gene's germline CDR1 is SEHNR and CDR2 FQNEAQ (reference sequence). The CDR3 protein is CASSLAARPYEQYF. The CDR3 DNA sequence: TGTGCCAGCAGCTTAGCAGCCAGGCCCTACGAGCAGTACTTC.

This clone was seen a single time. The V call is TRBV29-1, the J call TRBJ2-7; D gene unclear. The CDR3 is 12 amino acids. The V end lost 7 bases, the J end lost 5 bases, and 15 bases lay between the germline ends. In germline, CDR1 is SQVTM, CDR2 ANQGSEA. The CDR3 spells CSARSLAHEQYF. The CDR3 bases are TGCAGCGCTAGGTCGCTGGCCCACGAGCAGTACTTC.

This chain's CDR3 is CASSKRGQQSGNTIYF. CDR3 DNA sequence: TGTGCCAGCAGCAAGAGGGGACAGCAGTCTGGAAACACCATATATTTT. This chain joins TRBV21-1 and TRBJ1-3; TRBD1 is the table's D call, not checked against the DNA. TRBV21-1 is classified as a pseudogene. The length of the CDR3 is 16 residues.

The CDR3 DNA follows: TGCAGCGTAGGAGGACTAGCGGGCTTTAATGAGCAGTTCTTC. Translation gives CSVGGLAGFNEQFF. The rearrangement uses TRBV29-1 and TRBJ2-1; 11 positions match TRBD2. Germline CDR1 is SQVTM and CDR2 is ANQGSEA. J gave up 7 bases and V 6 bases, and 8 bases lay outside the gene matches. CDR3 length: 14 amino acids.

V and J are TRBV11-1 and TRBJ2-7; D might be TRBD2 (6 bases). V lost 7 bases to trimming and J lost 4 bases, with 23 bases between them. Germline V gene lookup returns CDR1 SGHAT and CDR2 FQDESV (reference sequence). The CDR3 contains 16 residues. CDR3: CASTSNRGLATYEQYF. Written as DNA, the CDR3 is TGTGCCAGCACCTCAAATCGGGGACTCGCCACGTACGAGCAGTACTTC.

The chain joins TRBV5-1 to TRBJ2-7; tentative D call: TRBD2 (5 bases). The CDR3 runs 15 residues. Germline V gene lookup returns CDR1 SGHRS and CDR2 YFSETQ. Deletions cut 0 bases from V and 3 bases from J, with 13 bases between. The CDR3 bases are TGCGCCAGCAGCTTGGGGCCCCGGGATGGCTACGAGCAGTACTTC. As protein: CASSLGPRDGYEQYF.

The chain links TRBV7-9 to TRBJ2-1; D is uncertain. CDR1 is SEHNR, CDR2 FQNEAQ, per germline (reference sequence). The V gene lost 4 bases and the J gene lost 14 bases, with 15 bases spanning the gap. The CDR3 is 12 amino acids. DNA for the CDR3: TGTGCCAGCAGCTCCCCGGACCTGGTAAAGTTCTTC. Translating gives CASSSPDLVKFF.

Turning to this clone: The identical CDR3 is also encoded by other nucleotide sequences in the sample. The rearrangement joins TRBV27 to TRBJ2-7, with D uncertain. Trimming took off 2 bases at V and 2 bases at J, with 7 bases between the two ends. CDR3 length: 13 residues. Germline lookup yields CDR1 MNHEY and CDR2 SMNVEV (reference sequence). The CDR3 DNA is TGTGCCAGCAGTTTAAGGCAAACCTACGAGCAGTACTTC. This encodes CASSLRQTYEQYF.

A single count supports this clone. J is TRBJ2-7 and V is TRBV29-1, with D maybe TRBD2 (6 bases). The CDR3 is 18 residues long. The V end lost 6 bases, the J end lost 7 bases, and 34 bases lay between the germline ends. Germline CDR1 and CDR2: SQVTM and ANQGSEA. DNA for the CDR3: TGCAGCGTCCTACAACCCGGGGGTCTAGGCTCATTTTCGTTGGAGCAGTACTTC. Translated, it gives CSVLQPGGLGSFSLEQYF.